Listed below are T cell receptor beta chains from one sample, sequenced in a study of blood T cells in healthy people across ages. TCRdb recomputed calls from the 5' RACE reads with MiXCR, one row per CDR3 protein. The sample records 380,000 or so distinct CDR3 sequences, about 55% being singletons. The sequenced sample was blood. These receptors were collected from a man aged 55-75 years in good health. The CDR3 runs from the conserved cysteine through the conserved F or W. D genes are given only for firm matches. Clone sizes are given selectively: once, few, many, or a class where the clone is expanded.

>TRBV7-6|.|TRBJ2-1|.
TGTGCCAGCAGCTCCAACAGGGACAATGAGCAGTTCTTC
CASSSNRDNEQFF
>TRBV12-3/TRBV12-4|.|TRBJ2-1|.
TGTGCCAGCAACCTAGGGGTTAATGAGCAGTTCTTC
CASNLGVNEQFF
>TRBV14|.|TRBJ1-2|.
TGTGCCAGCAGCCAACGCGAGGCAGCTTATGGCTACACCTTC
CASSQREAAYGYTF
>TRBV5-8|.|TRBJ1-1|.
TGTGCCAGCAGCTTGGGATCCGCAGGGTTAGTTTTGGCTTTCTTT
CASSLGSAGLVLAFF
>TRBV5-1|.|TRBJ2-7|.
TGCGCCAGCAGCTCCCAACGGAGTTCCTACGAGCAGTACTTC
CASSSQRSSYEQYF
>TRBV7-2|.|TRBJ2-4|.
TGTGCCAGCAGCCAGCAGACAGTACAGTACTTC
CASSQQTVQYF
>TRBV7-2|.|TRBJ2-7|.
TGTGCCAGCAGCTTAGCATTGAGAAGGGCCGAGCAGTACTTC
CASSLALRRAEQYF
>TRBV10-3|.|TRBJ2-4|.
TGTGCCATCAGTGAGTCGAACAAAAACATTCAGTACTTC
CAISESNKNIQYF
>TRBV7-2|.|TRBJ2-5|.
TGTGCCAGCCGACACAAGCGGGTCCAAGAGACCCAGTACTTC
CASRHKRVQETQYF
>TRBV11-3|.|TRBJ2-7|TRBD1
TGTGCCAGCACGAAACAGGGGGCTATATTCCCACTCAACGAGCAGTACTTC
CASTKQGAIFPLNEQYF
>TRBV9|.|TRBJ1-6|TRBD1
TGTGCCAGCAGCCCCGGACAGGGTAGTTATAATTCACCCCTCCACTTT
CASSPGQGSYNSPLHF
>TRBV5-1|.|TRBJ2-3|.
TGCGCCAGCAGTACTAAGGGGGTCCAAGATACGCAGTATTTT
CASSTKGVQDTQYF
>TRBV2|.|TRBJ2-7|.
TGTGCCAGCAGTTTAGGGAGCCTCGGACTACTCGACAATGAGCAGTACTTC
CASSLGSLGLLDNEQYF
>TRBV20-1|.|TRBJ2-3|.
TGCAGTGCTAGTCGTGGGGGAGAGGGCACAGATACGCAGTATTTT
CSASRGGEGTDTQYF
>TRBV7-9|.|TRBJ2-4|.
TGTGCCAGCATCCCCCCGGGGATAGCCAAAAACATTCAGTACTTC
CASIPPGIAKNIQYF
>TRBV15|.|TRBJ2-4|.
TGTGCCACCAGCAGAGAGCCCAGAGGGTACCGAGTTTTGTACTTC
CATSREPRGYRVLYF
>TRBV20-1|.|TRBJ2-7|.
TGCAGTGCTACGTTAAGGGAGCGGGAGCAGTACTTC
CSATLREREQYF
>TRBV7-6|.|TRBJ1-2|.
TGTGCCAGCAGCGAGATCGACGGCAACTATGACTACACCTTC
CASSEIDGNYDYTF
>TRBV4-3|few|TRBJ2-3|.
TGCGCCAGCAGCCAAAGACCACGGGGACCTAGCACAGATACGCAGTATTTT
CASSQRPRGPSTDTQYF
>TRBV27|few|TRBJ2-1|.
TGTGCCAGCAGTTTGGTCGTCTCCGGGGGCGGTGAGCAGTTCTTC
CASSLVVSGGGEQFF
>TRBV6-2/TRBV6-3|.|TRBJ2-7|TRBD1
TGTGCCAGCAGTGGGATTGATAAGGGGGCTTGGGACGAGCAGTACTTC
CASSGIDKGAWDEQYF
>TRBV12-3/TRBV12-4|.|TRBJ2-3|.
TGTGCCAGCAGTCCCGTTGTAGCGACAGATACGCAGTATTTT
CASSPVVATDTQYF
>TRBV7-3|.|TRBJ2-3|TRBD2
TGTGCCAGCAGCCCCCCCGGTAGCGGGAGTGCGCAGTATTTT
CASSPPGSGSAQYF
>TRBV20-1|.|TRBJ1-6|.
TGCAGTGCAAGTAGGCAGGAAGGGTCACCCCTCCACTTT
CSASRQEGSPLHF
>TRBV5-5|few|TRBJ2-3|.
TGTGCCAGCAGCCGTTCTCCTAGCACAGATACGCAGTATTTT
CASSRSPSTDTQYF
>TRBV5-1|.|TRBJ2-5|TRBD2
TGCGCCAGCAGCCCCCTCCGGGGGGTCAACCTAGAGACCCAGTACTTC
CASSPLRGVNLETQYF
>TRBV20-1|.|TRBJ2-7|TRBD1
TGCAGTGCTTACCGGGACAGCGCCGCCTACGAGCAGTACTTC
CSAYRDSAAYEQYF
>TRBV5-1|once|TRBJ2-1|TRBD2
TGCGCCAGCAGCTGGGGAACTAGCGGACTCTACAATGAGCAGTTCTTC
CASSWGTSGLYNEQFF
>TRBV6-5|.|TRBJ2-6|.
TGTGCCAGCAGTTACTCGACCCAGGGTTCCTCTCCTGGGGCCAACGTCCTGACTTTC
CASSYSTQGSSPGANVLTF
>TRBV7-2|few|TRBJ2-1|TRBD2
TGTGCCAGCAGCTTCCGGGGGGGTGAGCAGTTCTTC
CASSFRGGEQFF
>TRBV6-5|.|TRBJ2-4|.
TGTGCCAGCAGCCAAGGAAACATTCAGTACTTC
CASSQGNIQYF
>TRBV2|many|TRBJ2-5|.
TGTGCCAGCAGTGATGGGTGGGGAGAGACCCAGTACTTC
CASSDGWGETQYF
>TRBV11-2|.|TRBJ2-7|.
TGTGTCAGCAGCCAGAACCACGAGGGTGAGCAGTACTTC
CVSSQNHEGEQYF
>TRBV28|.|TRBJ2-7|TRBD2
TGTGCCAGCGGGAGGGGTTACGAGCAGTACTTC
CASGRGYEQYF
>TRBV20-1|few|TRBJ2-7|.
TGCAGTGCTAAAGACGGAGCCTACGAGCAGTACTTC
CSAKDGAYEQYF
>TRBV6-2/TRBV6-3|many|TRBJ2-5|.
TGTGCCAGCAGCTTCGGACAGAAAGAGACCCAGTACTTC
CASSFGQKETQYF
>TRBV7-9|.|TRBJ1-1|.
TGTGCCAGCAGCTTAAGAAAGATAGAGACACCCGTAGCTGAAGCTTTCTTT
CASSLRKIETPVAEAFF
>TRBV5-1|.|TRBJ2-5|.
TGCGCCAGCAGCTTGGATGAGAGGGAGACCCAGTACTTC
CASSLDERETQYF
>TRBV2|.|TRBJ2-5|.
TGTGCCAGTCGAGCTGGGACGAAAGAGACCCAGTACTTC
CASRAGTKETQYF
>TRBV20-1|few|TRBJ2-4|.
TGCAGTGCTAGCAACAGCACTGTACTAGCCAAAAACATTCAGTACTTC
CSASNSTVLAKNIQYF
>TRBV20-1|.|TRBJ1-2|.
TGCAGTGCTAGAGATCCGGCGAACTATGGCTACACCTTC
CSARDPANYGYTF
>TRBV20-1|.|TRBJ1-6|.
TGCAGTGCTAGAGGGGTATCCCACAGTGATTCACCCCTCCACTTT
CSARGVSHSDSPLHF
>TRBV4-2|.|TRBJ2-7|.
TGTGCCAGCAGCCAAGAATGGACGGCGGGCTACGAGCAGTACTTC
CASSQEWTAGYEQYF
>TRBV12-3/TRBV12-4|.|TRBJ2-7|TRBD2
TGTGCCAGCAGTTCTAACATTGGCGCGGGGGGCTACGAGCAGTACTTC
CASSSNIGAGGYEQYF
>TRBV28|.|TRBJ2-5|TRBD2
TGTGCCAGCCGGCGACTAGCGGGAGTGTACGGGCAGTACTTC
CASRRLAGVYGQYF
>TRBV15|.|TRBJ1-6|.
TGTGCCACGGGGGAGACAGCCTATAATTCACCCCTCCACTTT
CATGETAYNSPLHF
>TRBV30|.|TRBJ2-3|TRBD1
TGTGCCTGGAGTGTTAAAGGCTCGGGGACAGGGTTAAGTACGCAGTATTTT
CAWSVKGSGTGLSTQYF
>TRBV20-1|.|TRBJ2-3|.
TGCAGTGCTACGGACAGAGGGTCCTATATAACAGATACGCAGTATTTT
CSATDRGSYITDTQYF
>TRBV12-3/TRBV12-4|.|TRBJ2-3|TRBD2
TGTGCCAGCAGTCGTGGACTAGCGGGAGGGCCTCCCGCAGATACGCAGTATTTT
CASSRGLAGGPPADTQYF
>TRBV7-2|.|TRBJ2-3|TRBD2
TGTGCCAGCAGCCACGCGGGACTAGCGGCCACAGATACGCAGTATTTT
CASSHAGLAATDTQYF
>TRBV6-5|.|TRBJ2-1|TRBD1
TGTGCCAGCATCGCCGGGACAGCTGAAGATTACAATGAGCAGTTCTTC
CASIAGTAEDYNEQFF